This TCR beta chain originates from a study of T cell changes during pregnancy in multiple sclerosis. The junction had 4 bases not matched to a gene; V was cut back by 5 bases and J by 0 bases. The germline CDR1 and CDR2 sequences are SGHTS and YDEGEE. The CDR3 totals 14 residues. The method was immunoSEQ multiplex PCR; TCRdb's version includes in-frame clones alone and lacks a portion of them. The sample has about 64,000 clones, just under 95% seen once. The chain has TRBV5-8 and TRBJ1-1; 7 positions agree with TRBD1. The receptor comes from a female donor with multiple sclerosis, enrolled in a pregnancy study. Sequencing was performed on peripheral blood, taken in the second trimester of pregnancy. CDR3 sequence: CASRATGVNTEAFF. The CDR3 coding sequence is TGTGCCAGCAGAGCAACAGGGGTGAACACTGAAGCTTTCTTT.